Presented here are 2 T cell receptor beta chains from one specimen sequenced in a study of shared clonotypes between healthy human individuals. Generated by immunoSEQ multiplex PCR, the TCRdb table keeps only in-frame clones and is missing some. Of approximately 530,000 clones in the sample, roughly 95% are singletons; the top ten hold 0.05% to 0.08%. Sequencing was carried out using naive CD4+ T cells sorted from blood. Subset here: CD45RA+ positively selected. These receptors came from a woman in her thirties in good health.

This rearrangement joins TRBV10-1 to TRBJ1-1; D is unclear. Germline V lookup: CDR1 WNHNN, CDR2 SYGVQD (reference sequence). The CDR3 spans 13 residues. V lost 5 bases to trimming and J lost 2 bases, with 9 bases between them. The CDR3 is CASSRQVNTEAFF. As DNA, the CDR3 is TGCGCCAGCAGTCGGCAGGTCAACACTGAAGCTTTCTTT.

V gene TRBV5-1 combines with J gene TRBJ2-6, with TRBD1 as a possible D gene (5 bases). CDR1 is SGHRS, CDR2 YFSETQ, per germline. Trimming pared 2 bases from V and 2 bases from J, leaving 26 bases between. CDR3 length: 21 residues. CDR3 DNA sequence: TGCGCCAGCAGCTTTCGACTTCATGCGCAGGGCAAATTCCCTGGGGCCAACGTCCTGACTTTC. Protein: CASSFRLHAQGKFPGANVLTF.